One sample yielded the 10 T cell receptor beta chains listed below, sequenced in a study of blood T cell repertoires in COVID-19. Some clones are missing from TCRdb's copy, which holds only in-frame ones; the method was immunoSEQ multiplex PCR. Here the sample spans around 250,000 clones, approximately 78% being singletons. The specimen was peripheral blood. These receptors originate from a woman younger than 30 with acute or convalescent COVID-19.

The chain carries TRBV28 and TRBJ1-5, with 7 bases aligning to TRBD1. Germline loops: CDR1 MDHEN, CDR2 SYDVKM. CDR3 length: 12 amino acids. J gave up 9 bases and V 5 bases, and 4 bases lay outside the gene matches. CDR3 loop: CASSIQGLPQHF. CDR3 nucleotide sequence: TGTGCCAGCAGTATACAGGGGTTGCCCCAGCATTTT. Full variable domain (rest looked up from reference TRBV28 and TRBJ1-5): DVKVTQSSRYLVKRTGEKVFLECVQDMDHENMFWYRQDPGLGLRLIYFSYDVKMKEKGDIPEGYSVSREKKERFSLILESASTNQTSMYLCASSIQGLPQHFGDGTRLSIL.

The CDR3 loop is CASSIQGFYNEQFF. CDR3 bases: TGTGCCAGCAGTATACAGGGATTTTACAATGAGCAGTTCTTC. This chain links TRBV6-2 or TRBV6-3 with TRBJ2-1; tentative D call: TRBD1 (6 bases). The V gene's germline CDR1 is MNHEY and CDR2 SVGEGT. The CDR3 has 14 amino acids. V lost 5 bases to trimming and J lost 4 bases, with 12 bases between them.

This chain links TRBV6-5 with TRBJ1-1, with unresolved D. The V gene's germline CDR1 is MNHEY and CDR2 SVGAGI. This CDR3 spans 16 amino acids. Trimming cost V 0 bases and J 1 base, with 12 bases left between them. The CDR3 DNA sequence: TGTGCCAGCAGTTACTCGCTCGGGGATACGAACACTGAAGCTTTCTTT. Translation gives CASSYSLGDTNTEAFF.

In DNA, the CDR3 is TGTGCCACCAGCAGGAGTACACTAACGGGGGAAAAACTGTTTTTT. This translates into CATSRSTLTGEKLFF. The chain carries TRBV15 and TRBJ1-4; D not certain. V was shortened by 3 bases and J by 8 bases, with 16 bases between the two germline ends. This CDR3 contains 15 residues. CDR1 and CDR2 from the germline V gene are LNHNV and YYDKDF (reference sequence).

This chain connects TRBV7-2 to TRBJ1-3; D gene ambiguous. Trimming removed 2 bases at V and 0 bases at J, with 8 bases between. CDR3 length equals 15 residues. The germline CDR1 and CDR2 sequences are SGHTA and FQGNSA. The CDR3 DNA follows: TGTGCCAGCAGCTTATATTCTTCCTCTGGAAACACCATATATTTT. Translation: CASSLYSSSGNTIYF.

The chain carries TRBV9 and TRBJ1-2; tentative D call: TRBD1 (5 bases). Germline lookup yields CDR1 SGDLS and CDR2 YYNGEE. V lost 4 bases and J 8 bases, leaving 12 bases between the germline ends. The CDR3 length is 12 residues. CDR3 protein: CASSPGQGGYTF. The CDR3 DNA is TGTGCCAGCAGCCCCGGCCAGGGCGGCTACACCTTC.

The chain has TRBV6-5 and TRBJ1-6; unclear D gene. Germline V lookup: CDR1 MNHEY, CDR2 SVGAGI. This CDR3 has 12 residues. Deletions cut 7 bases from V and 10 bases from J, with 11 bases between. The CDR3 spells CASMNWASPLHF. The CDR3 coding sequence is TGTGCCAGCATGAATTGGGCCTCACCCCTCCACTTT.

The rearrangement joins TRBV30 to TRBJ1-6, with 8 positions matching TRBD1. With 4 bases clipped from V and 2 bases from J, the junction kept 10 bases outside the gene matches. This CDR3 is 17 amino acids long. The germline V gene encodes CDR1 GTSNPN and CDR2 SVGIG (reference sequence). The CDR3 sequence is CAWTPDRGGTYNSPLHF. In DNA form, the CDR3 reads TGTGCCTGGACTCCCGACAGGGGAGGGACCTATAATTCACCCCTCCACTTT.

The chain couples TRBV6-5 to TRBJ1-2; no clear D gene. Germline CDR1 MNHEY, CDR2 SVGAGI. V shed 2 bases and J shed 6 bases, with 13 bases lying between them. CDR3 length: 14 amino acids. CDR3 coding DNA: TGTGCCAGCAGTTACCGGAGGGAGCTGGATGGCTACACCTTC. This translates into CASSYRRELDGYTF.

V and J are TRBV19 and TRBJ2-3; 9 bases are a match to TRBD1. The CDR3 loop spans 14 amino acids. Germline CDR1 is LNHDA and CDR2 is SQIVND (reference sequence). The V and J ends lost 5 bases and 4 bases, in that order; junction bases with no gene match: 4. Here the CDR3 reads CASSSRQGADTQYF. The CDR3 region has the DNA TGTGCCAGTAGTTCCCGACAGGGGGCAGATACGCAGTATTTT.